The rows below give T cell receptor beta chains drawn from one sample of a study of cytomegalovirus exposure and HLA in healthy donors. Method: immunoSEQ multiplex PCR; TCRdb's copy keeps in-frame clones and lacks some. The table records tens of thousands of clones, around 65% of them present only once. Source material: PBMCs. The receptors originated from a man aged 55-75 years in good health and CMV-seropositive. Both conserved end residues are part of each CDR3. A D gene is named only where the DNA matches it firmly. Rows give clone size only sometimes, using once, few, many, or a class for an expanded clone.

NA TRBJ1-3 NA TRBV6-5 CASTPGSSGNTIYF TGTGCCAGCACCCCGGGGAGCTCTGGAAACACCATATATTTT
NA TRBJ1-2 TRBD1 TRBV6-1 CASSVAELRTGGGYGYTF TGTGCCAGCAGTGTAGCGGAATTAAGAACAGGGGGTGGCTATGGCTACACCTTC
NA TRBJ2-3 NA TRBV30 CAWTPLHTQYF TGTGCCTGGACCCCCCTTCATACGCAGTATTTT
NA TRBJ2-7 NA TRBV5-1 CASSLNQGSIYEQYF TGCGCCAGCAGCTTGAACCAGGGGAGTATCTACGAGCAGTACTTC
once TRBJ2-2 TRBD2 TRBV5-1 CASGGLAGNTGELFF TGCGCCAGCGGCGGACTAGCGGGGAACACCGGGGAGCTGTTTTTT
NA TRBJ2-1 TRBD1 TRBV29-1 CSSKTGFNEQFF TGCAGCTCGAAGACAGGGTTTAATGAGCAGTTCTTC
NA TRBJ2-3 TRBD2 TRBV7-9 CASSLTSGTDTQYF TGTGCCAGCAGCTTGACTAGCGGCACAGATACGCAGTATTTT
NA TRBJ2-5 NA TRBV5-4 CASSPRLSDQETQYF TGTGCCAGCAGCCCGAGGCTATCTGACCAAGAGACCCAGTACTTC
NA TRBJ1-6 TRBD1 TRBV27 CASQDRDYNSPLHF TGTGCCAGCCAGGACAGGGACTATAATTCACCCCTCCACTTT
few TRBJ1-1 NA TRBV6-6 CASSLSMNTEAFF TGTGCCAGCAGTCTCTCTATGAACACTGAAGCTTTCTTT
NA TRBJ2-6 NA TRBV9 CASSPPGGFLSGANVLTF TGTGCCAGCAGTCCTCCCGGGGGTTTTCTCTCTGGGGCCAACGTCCTGACTTTC
NA TRBJ1-1 NA TRBV28 CASGLGPMNTEAFF TGTGCCAGCGGCCTGGGGCCCATGAACACTGAAGCTTTCTTT
few TRBJ1-1 TRBD1 TRBV5-1 CASSLETGGYNEAFF TGCGCCAGCAGCTTGGAAACAGGGGGATACAATGAAGCTTTCTTT
NA TRBJ1-2 NA TRBV14 CASSQDFQGTYGYTF TGTGCCAGCAGCCAAGATTTCCAGGGTACCTATGGCTACACCTTC
NA TRBJ2-1 TRBD2 TRBV19 CASNTGLAYNEQFF TGTGCCAGTAATACGGGACTAGCTTACAATGAGCAGTTCTTC
NA TRBJ1-4 TRBD1 TRBV7-9 CASSLGTVSNEKLFF TGTGCCAGCAGCCTCGGGACAGTTTCTAATGAAAAACTGTTTTTT
once TRBJ2-2 TRBD1 TRBV7-8 CASRLDREGVPGAGELFF TGTGCCAGCAGACTAGACAGGGAAGGAGTCCCGGGCGCCGGGGAGCTGTTTTTT
NA TRBJ2-2 NA TRBV7-9 CASSLTYGASGELFF TGTGCCAGCAGCTTAACTTATGGGGCATCCGGGGAGCTGTTTTTT
few TRBJ1-4 TRBD1 TRBV9 CASSGQGFGEKLFF TGTGCCAGCAGCGGACAGGGGTTCGGAGAAAAACTGTTTTTT
NA TRBJ2-1 NA TRBV5-3 CARSLTGGPVYNEQFF TGTGCCAGAAGCTTGACCGGGGGGCCGGTCTACAATGAGCAGTTCTTC